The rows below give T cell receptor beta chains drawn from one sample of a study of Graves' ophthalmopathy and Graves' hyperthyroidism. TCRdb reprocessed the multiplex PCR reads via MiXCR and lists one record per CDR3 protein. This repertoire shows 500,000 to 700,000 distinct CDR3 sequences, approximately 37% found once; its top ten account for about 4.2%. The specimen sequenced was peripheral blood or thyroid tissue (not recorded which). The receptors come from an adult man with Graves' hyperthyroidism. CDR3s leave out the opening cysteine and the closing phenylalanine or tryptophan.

ASRSPNQPQH TRBV7-2 10
ASSQWAASGSSLGETQY TRBV4-2 17
ASSLEGQLHT TRBV5-1 10
ASGGTRNSPLH TRBV6-5 11
ASSQDGRRSGANVLT TRBV4-2 15
ASSRQGAGEKLF TRBV12-3/TRBV12-4 12
ASSLGTEERTDTQY TRBV7-9 14
ASNKTASGEAF TRBV7-7 11
ASNEEVLNGQY TRBV28 11
SADPTGRSGGYT TRBV20-1 12
ASSQDMVQRELF TRBV14 12
SAKGLYQETQY TRBV20-1 11
SATSLAGKHEQY TRBV20-1 12